A single sample is the source of the 31 T cell receptor beta chains below, sequenced in a study of T-cell reconstitution after alpha-beta-depleted transplantation in children. As it was prepared, the TCRbeta library received unique molecular identifiers. TCRdb independently ran MiXCR on the PCR reads; one entry per CDR3 protein. The top ten hold 2.6% of the sample, which has 200,000 to 250,000 distinct CDR3 sequences, under 30% seen once. The sequencing used PBMCs, collected before TCRalphabeta/CD19-depleted stem cell transplant. These receptors were obtained from a girl aged 2-10 years with Fanconi anemia, due to receive a stem cell transplant.

This chain uses TRBV7-6 with TRBJ2-5; 11 bases match TRBD2. The CDR3 is 17 residues long. After removal of 1 base from V and 4 bases from J, the junction contained 8 bases not matched to a gene. Germline V gene data show CDR1 as SGHVS and CDR2 as FNYEAQ. The CDR3: CASSLVTGLAGGETQYF. In DNA form, the CDR3 reads TGTGCCAGCAGCTTAGTTACAGGCCTAGCGGGAGGAGAGACCCAGTACTTC.

The chain combines TRBV11-3 with TRBJ2-3; D is unresolved. This CDR3 comprises 15 residues. Germline values: CDR1 SGHNT, CDR2 YENEEA. The V gene lost 1 base and the J gene lost 0 bases, with 8 bases spanning the gap. CDR3 region: CASSLGQESTDTQYF. The CDR3 bases are TGTGCCAGCAGCTTAGGGCAGGAAAGCACAGATACGCAGTATTTT.

The genes are TRBV7-6 and TRBJ2-1, with no clear D. The V end lost 3 bases, the J end lost 7 bases, and 7 bases lay between the germline ends. This CDR3 contains 12 residues. Germline CDR1 reads SGHVS; CDR2 reads FNYEAQ. The CDR3 loop reads CASSFVRNEQFF. CDR3 DNA sequence: TGTGCCAGCAGCTTTGTGAGGAATGAGCAGTTCTTC.

The genes are TRBV30 and TRBJ2-7, with no clear D. Trimming took off 1 base at V and 5 bases at J, with 6 bases between the two ends. The CDR3 is 11 amino acids. CDR1 GTSNPN and CDR2 SVGIG come from the germline V gene (reference sequence). CDR3 DNA: TGTGCCTGGAGTGGGCTTGACGAGCAGTACTTC. Its translation is CAWSGLDEQYF.

This clonotype occurred a few times. Here the CDR3 reads CASSQNPGTVETQYF. In DNA, the CDR3 is TGTGCCAGCAGCCAAAACCCCGGGACTGTTGAGACCCAGTACTTC. The gene calls are TRBV11-2 and TRBJ2-5, with TRBD2 as a possible D gene (6 bases). The germline CDR1 and CDR2 sequences are SGHAT and FQNNGV. The CDR3 spans 15 residues. Trimming pared 5 bases from V and 5 bases from J, leaving 18 bases between.

V and J are TRBV6-2 or TRBV6-3 and TRBJ2-5; D ambiguous. The CDR3 covers 15 residues. Germline V gene data show CDR1 as MNHEY and CDR2 as SVGEGT. V shed 3 bases and J shed 1 base, with 12 bases lying between them. The DNA of the CDR3 is TGTGCCAGCAGTTATACGTCAGTACGCCAAGAGACCCAGTACTTC. This codes for CASSYTSVRQETQYF.

The gene calls are TRBV7-8 and TRBJ2-3; the match to TRBD1 covers 9 bases. This CDR3 has 15 amino acids. V lost 5 bases, J lost 1 base, and 4 bases stayed unmatched. CDR1 and CDR2 from the germline V gene are SGHVS and FQNEAQ. The CDR3 nucleotides are TGTGCCAGCAGCAAGACAGGGGGGGGCACAGATACGCAGTATTTT. As protein: CASSKTGGGTDTQYF.

This clonotype was recorded a few times. The rearrangement uses TRBV5-1 and TRBJ2-1; TRBD2 agrees at 9 bases. The CDR3 has 17 amino acids. From germline, CDR1 is SGHRS and CDR2 YFSETQ. The V gene end was trimmed by 4 bases and the J gene end by 2 bases; junction bases not matched to a gene: 10. CDR3 in DNA: TGCGCCAGCAGCCTTCATCCAGCGGGGGGTCCCTACAATGAGCAGTTCTTC. It translates to CASSLHPAGGPYNEQFF.

This chain links TRBV28 with TRBJ1-4, with D possibly being TRBD1 (5 bases). This CDR3 comprises 14 residues. Germline V gene data show CDR1 as MDHEN and CDR2 as SYDVKM. V was cut by 7 bases and J by 6 bases, with 15 bases left in between. The CDR3 region is CASTRPGRDEKLFF. Here the CDR3 DNA reads TGTGCCAGCACCCGACCCGGCAGGGATGAAAAACTGTTTTTT.

This clonotype was picked up many times. The chain uses TRBV29-1 and TRBJ2-7, with D uncertain. CDR1 and CDR2 (germline): SQVTM, ANQGSEA. The ends were cut back, 0 bases at V and 3 bases at J, with 12 bases in the middle. This CDR3 contains 14 residues. The CDR3 is CSVEDRDGLYEQYF. The CDR3 DNA reads TGCAGCGTTGAAGATCGCGACGGCCTCTACGAGCAGTACTTC.

This clonotype was detected ten times or more. The chain employs TRBV20-1 and TRBJ1-2, with 11 bases lining up with TRBD1. With V trimmed by 3 bases and J by 4 bases, 4 bases remained unmatched. Germline V gives CDR1 DFQATT, CDR2 SNEGSKA (reference sequence). This CDR3 is built from 14 residues. The CDR3 bases are TGCAGTGCTAGGGACAGGGGGCGAGGCTATGGCTACACCTTC. It codes for CSARDRGRGYGYTF.

This clonotype has only a few counts. This chain links TRBV7-2 with TRBJ2-1; D is possibly TRBD2 (6 bases). The CDR3 consists of 15 residues. Germline CDR1 SGHTA, CDR2 FQGNSA. V lost 5 bases and J 0 bases, leaving 11 bases between the germline ends. The CDR3 reads CASSALAASYNEQFF. The CDR3, as DNA: TGTGCCAGCAGCGCTTTAGCGGCCTCCTACAATGAGCAGTTCTTC.

This clonotype was detected ten times or more. V and J are TRBV7-8 and TRBJ1-4; no clear D. The CDR3 consists of 15 residues. Trimming took 1 base from V and 1 from J, leaving 7 bases between them. CDR1 and CDR2 from the germline V gene are SGHVS and FQNEAQ. CDR3 loop: CASSLDGRTNEKLFF. The CDR3 DNA reads as TGTGCCAGCAGCTTAGACGGCAGAACTAATGAAAAACTGTTTTTT.

This clonotype came up a few times. The chain joins TRBV7-3 to TRBJ2-3, with D perhaps matching TRBD1 (6 bases). The CDR3 covers 16 residues. Germline CDR1 is SGHTA and CDR2 is FQGTGA. Trimming pared 2 bases from V and 1 base from J, leaving 13 bases between. CDR3 DNA: TGTGCCAGCAGCTTATTGGGGGCGCCTGGCACAGATACGCAGTATTTT. Its translation is CASSLLGAPGTDTQYF.

V gene TRBV5-5 combines with J gene TRBJ2-1, with D possibly TRBD2 on 6 matching bases. V gave up 0 bases and J gave up 8 bases, with 15 bases separating them. The CDR3 consists of 15 residues. Germline V lookup: CDR1 SGHKS, CDR2 YYEKEE (reference sequence). CDR3 coding DNA: TGTGCCAGCAGCTTGGGGAGGGGCAGAATAGATGAGCAGTTCTTC. Protein: CASSLGRGRIDEQFF.

This chain uses TRBV20-1 with TRBJ2-1; 8 bases are shared with TRBD1. V was pared by 5 bases and J by 7 bases, with 4 bases of the junction left unmatched. The CDR3 covers 12 residues. CDR1 and CDR2 from the germline V gene are DFQATT and SNEGSKA (reference sequence). CDR3 in DNA: TGCAGTGCTCCCGGACAGGGAAATGAGCAGTTCTTC. Translation gives CSAPGQGNEQFF.

This clonotype occurred many times. This rearrangement joins TRBV24-1 to TRBJ2-1; TRBD2 aligns across 11 bases. Germline CDR1 KGHDR, CDR2 SFDVKD. The CDR3 has 16 residues. Trimming took 5 bases from V and 0 from J; bases not matched to a gene: 2. CDR3: CATSASGGPSYNEQFF. The CDR3 DNA reads as TGTGCCACCAGTGCTAGCGGGGGGCCCTCCTACAATGAGCAGTTCTTC.

This clonotype was seen many times. This sequence joins TRBV6-5 and TRBJ2-3, with D perhaps TRBD2 (6 bases). This CDR3 contains 13 residues. The germline V gene encodes CDR1 MNHEY and CDR2 SVGAGI. Trimming left V 8 bases short and J 6 bases short, with 15 bases between. The CDR3 sequence is CASLDYNSDTQYF. DNA for the CDR3: TGTGCCAGCCTGGACTACAATTCCGATACGCAGTATTTT.

This clonotype was counted at least ten times. V gene TRBV2 combines with J gene TRBJ2-3; 13 positions match TRBD2. CDR1 and CDR2 (germline): SNHLY, FYNNEI. This CDR3 contains 17 residues. Trimming at V came to 4 bases and at J to 1 base, leaving 5 bases not matched to a gene. The CDR3, as DNA: TGTGCCAGCAGTGGACTAGCGGGGGGCCGGCGCACAGATACGCAGTATTTT. The encoded protein is CASSGLAGGRRTDTQYF.

In this sample, this clonotype turned up many times. The chain is built from TRBV27 and TRBJ2-3; no clear D. The CDR3 totals 11 residues. Between the trimmed V and J ends, which lost 7 bases and 9 bases, there was a span of 11 bases. Germline CDR1 is MNHEY and CDR2 is SMNVEV (reference sequence). DNA of the CDR3: TGTGCCAGCAAAGGGTTAGGCACGCAGTATTTT. It specifies CASKGLGTQYF.

The sample holds many counts of this clonotype. The gene calls are TRBV20-1 and TRBJ2-5; 7 nucleotides line up with TRBD1. The CDR3 is 12 amino acids. CDR1 and CDR2 from the germline V gene are DFQATT and SNEGSKA (reference sequence). V dropped 5 bases and J dropped 9; count of bases not matched to a gene: 9. CDR3 in DNA: TGCAGTGCTGGCCGTTTCCAGGGGGCCCAGTACTTC. It translates to CSAGRFQGAQYF.

This clonotype was picked up a small number of times. The rearrangement joins TRBV28 to TRBJ2-6; D not certain. The CDR3 has 14 residues. Trimming cost V 9 bases and J 0 bases, with 9 bases left between them. The germline CDR1 and CDR2 sequences are MDHEN and SYDVKM. CDR3 sequence reads: CARARYSGANVLTF. In nucleotides, the CDR3 is TGTGCCAGGGCGAGGTACTCTGGGGCCAACGTCCTGACTTTC.

This chain joins TRBV18 and TRBJ2-3; no clear D. The CDR3 extends over 14 amino acids. Trimming cost V 0 bases and J 5 bases, with 9 bases left between them. CDR1 and CDR2 from the germline V gene are KGHSH and LQKENI. This CDR3 reads CASSPPQFQDTQYF. The CDR3 DNA follows: TGTGCCAGCTCACCACCCCAGTTTCAAGATACGCAGTATTTT.

The table lists this clonotype with a few counts. A junction boundary mismatches the germline segment, possibly from a read error. V and J are TRBV6-5 and TRBJ2-1, with TRBD2 identical over 8 bases. CDR3 length equals 13 residues. In germline, CDR1 is MNHEY, CDR2 SVGAGI. CDR3 in amino acids: CASSYSTSVGRVF. The CDR3 nucleotides read TGTGCCAGCAGTTACTCGACTAGCGTCGGCCGGGTCTTC.

This clonotype was detected only a few times. The chain recombines TRBV5-1 with TRBJ2-7, with D possibly being TRBD1 (5 bases). Trimming shortened V by 3 bases and J by 3 bases, and 10 bases separated the two germline ends. This CDR3 has 13 residues. Germline loops: CDR1 SGHRS, CDR2 YFSETQ. In DNA form, the CDR3 reads TGCGCCAGCAGCTCTTCCAGGGACTACGAGCAGTACTTC. It translates to CASSSSRDYEQYF.

The chain recombines TRBV4-1 with TRBJ2-1; unclear D gene. V was trimmed by 2 bases and J by 7 bases, leaving 3 bases between them. Germline V gene lookup returns CDR1 MGHRA and CDR2 YSYEKL. The CDR3 is made up of 11 amino acids. The CDR3 is CASSQINEQFF. CDR3 coding DNA: TGCGCCAGCAGCCAAATAAATGAGCAGTTCTTC.

This clonotype was observed a few times. This chain connects TRBV20-1 to TRBJ1-2; 7 bases are a match to TRBD1. The CDR3 sequence is 14 residues long. Germline lookup yields CDR1 DFQATT and CDR2 SNEGSKA (reference sequence). With V trimmed by 7 bases and J by 1 base, 9 bases remained unmatched. Here the CDR3 reads CSVLNRQGNYGYTF. In DNA, the CDR3 is TGCAGTGTTCTGAACAGACAGGGTAACTATGGCTACACCTTC.

The CDR3 here is CASSHESYRGSEQYF. The DNA for the CDR3 is TGTGCCAGCAGCCACGAATCTTACAGGGGAAGCGAGCAGTACTTC. J is TRBJ2-7 and V is TRBV3-1; 7 bases fit TRBD1. CDR1 and CDR2 (germline): LGHDT, YNNKEL (reference sequence). V was clipped by 3 bases and J by 6 bases; unmatched bases: 11. The CDR3 is made up of 15 amino acids.

This clonotype was seen a handful of times. The rearrangement uses TRBV6-1 and TRBJ2-1; no definite D call. This CDR3 comprises 13 residues. Per germline, CDR1 MNHNS and CDR2 SASEGT. V lost 10 bases and J 3 bases, leaving 13 bases between the germline ends. CDR3 sequence reads: CATQRPYYNEQFF. The CDR3 DNA sequence: TGTGCCACCCAACGACCCTACTACAATGAGCAGTTCTTC.

This sequence joins TRBV20-1 and TRBJ2-7, with D perhaps assigned TRBD1 or TRBD2 (6 bases each). Germline V gene sequence: CDR1 DFQATT, CDR2 SNEGSKA (reference sequence). The V gene lost 5 bases and the J gene lost 1 base, with 12 bases spanning the gap. The CDR3 spans 13 residues. CDR3 protein: CSALGGPSYEQYF. Here the CDR3 DNA reads TGCAGTGCTCTCGGGGGCCCTTCCTACGAGCAGTACTTC.

This clonotype was picked up a small number of times. V is TRBV29-1 and J is TRBJ2-7; possible D gene TRBD1, 6 bases. Germline CDR1 reads SQVTM; CDR2 reads ANQGSEA. Trimming pared 5 bases from V and 2 bases from J, leaving 10 bases between. The CDR3 contains 12 residues. The CDR3: CSVTRDTYEQYF. CDR3 nucleotide sequence: TGCAGCGTTACCCGGGACACCTACGAGCAGTACTTC.